The 32 T cell receptor beta chains presented below share a single source sample, sequenced in a study of blood T cells in healthy people across ages. The second PCR ran roughly 7 to 11 cycles with a sample-barcoded 5' primer and J-beta primers. In TCRdb, the 5' RACE reads were re-called with MiXCR into one record per CDR3 protein. Among hundreds of thousands of distinct CDR3 sequences listed, around 45% were seen once. The sample was blood. The receptor source for this set is a woman aged 55-70 years in good health.

Notes on this clonotype: This clone may be a read error of a much larger clone one base away. The gene calls are TRBV30 and TRBJ2-7, with no clear D. V lost 5 bases, J lost 2 bases, and 13 bases lay in between. The CDR3 sequence is 13 residues long. Per germline, CDR1 GTSNPN and CDR2 SVGIG (reference sequence). The CDR3 DNA follows: TGTGCCTGGGGGCTGGGCTTTGCCTACGAGCAGTACTTC. Protein product: CAWGLGFAYEQYF.

The genes are TRBV29-1 and TRBJ2-7; 9 bases fit TRBD2. This CDR3 is 13 amino acids long. V lost 8 bases and J lost 3; bases outside the gene matches: 8. CDR1 is SQVTM, CDR2 ANQGSEA, per germline. CDR3 protein: CSYATTSGYEQYF. DNA for the CDR3: TGCAGCTACGCTACGACTAGCGGCTACGAGCAGTACTTC.

This clonotype was detected only a few times. V gene TRBV20-1 combines with J gene TRBJ1-6, with unresolved D. The CDR3 consists of 14 residues. Germline-derived CDR1 and CDR2 are DFQATT and SNEGSKA (reference sequence). V lost 3 bases, J lost 9 bases, and 15 bases lay in between. The CDR3 spells CSARTRAIGSPLHF. The CDR3 nucleotides are TGCAGTGCTAGGACCCGTGCGATTGGTTCACCCCTCCACTTT.

This chain connects TRBV20-1 to TRBJ2-7; TRBD1 matches 9 bases. The CDR3 has 14 residues. Germline values: CDR1 DFQATT, CDR2 SNEGSKA (reference sequence). After removal of 6 bases from V and 7 bases from J, the junction contained 13 bases not matched to a gene. CDR3 in DNA: TGCAGTGCATGGGGACAGGGATTGTACAATGAGCAGTACTTC. Translating gives CSAWGQGLYNEQYF.

The V gene is TRBV11-1, the J gene TRBJ2-6, with D possibly matching TRBD1 (6 bases). V shed 2 bases and J shed 0 bases, with 23 bases lying between them. CDR3 length: 21 residues. CDR1 is SGHAT, CDR2 FQDESV, per germline (reference sequence). The CDR3 coding sequence is TGTGCCAGCAGCTTACGGGGTAAAACAGGGTATCGCAGCTCTGGGGCCAACGTCCTGACTTTC. Its protein is CASSLRGKTGYRSSGANVLTF.

The table lists this clonotype with a few counts. The chain has TRBV20-1 and TRBJ2-1; no clear D gene. V gave up 3 bases and J gave up 7 bases, with 7 bases separating them. The CDR3 totals 11 residues. The V gene's germline CDR1 is DFQATT and CDR2 SNEGSKA (reference sequence). In DNA, the CDR3 is TGCAGTGCTAGGACTTATAATGAGCAGTTCTTC. This codes for CSARTYNEQFF.

The chain combines TRBV6-1 with TRBJ2-1, with D possibly TRBD2 on 5 matching bases. The germline V and J ends were trimmed by 1 base and 8 bases, with 12 bases remaining between them. Germline-derived CDR1 and CDR2 are MNHNS and SASEGT. The CDR3 length is 14 residues. As DNA, the CDR3 is TGTGCCAGCAGTGAAGGGTGGGAGAGTGATGAGCAGTTCTTC. Its translation is CASSEGWESDEQFF.

The chain combines TRBV20-1 with TRBJ1-1; D call uncertain. Trimming shortened V by 6 bases and J by 1 base, and 12 bases separated the two germline ends. Germline V gene lookup returns CDR1 DFQATT and CDR2 SNEGSKA (reference sequence). CDR3 size: 13 residues. The CDR3 DNA follows: TGCAGTGCAAGGACCGACCCGAACACTGAAGCTTTCTTT. Translation: CSARTDPNTEAFF.

This sequence joins TRBV18 and TRBJ1-2; D remains unclear. The CDR3 has 14 residues. Between the trimmed V and J ends, which lost 0 bases and 6 bases, there was a span of 11 bases. Looked up from germline, CDR1 is KGHSH and CDR2 is LQKENI. This CDR3 is CASSPPQRVHGYTF. DNA of the CDR3: TGTGCCAGCTCACCACCGCAGAGGGTCCATGGCTACACCTTC.

This clonotype was detected only a few times. The rearrangement links TRBV5-6 to TRBJ1-1; D remains unclear. V was trimmed by 1 base and J by 1 base, leaving 11 bases between them. CDR1 SGHDT and CDR2 YYEEEE come from the germline V gene. There are 15 residues in the CDR3. For the CDR3, the DNA is TGTGCCAGCAGCTTGCGCAGGTCAAAGAACACTGAAGCTTTCTTT. Amino acids: CASSLRRSKNTEAFF.

CDR3 amino acids: CSARDWVADYYNEQFF. For the CDR3, the DNA is TGCAGTGCTAGAGATTGGGTAGCGGATTACTACAATGAGCAGTTCTTC. This rearrangement joins TRBV20-1 to TRBJ2-1; tentative D call: TRBD2 (6 bases). CDR1 is DFQATT, CDR2 SNEGSKA, per germline (reference sequence). V was shortened by 0 bases and J by 3 bases, with 15 bases between the two germline ends. The CDR3 is made up of 16 amino acids.

In this sample, this clonotype turned up many times. The chain combines TRBV5-6 with TRBJ2-5, with TRBD1 identical over 9 bases. This CDR3 has 13 amino acids. Germline CDR1 is SGHDT and CDR2 is YYEEEE. The junction had 5 bases not matched to a gene; V was cut back by 7 bases and J by 4 bases. The chain's CDR3 is CASLTGGRETQYF. CDR3 bases: TGTGCCAGCCTGACAGGGGGTCGAGAGACCCAGTACTTC.

Points on this clonotype: It may be a read error: a sequence one base away is much more abundant. CDR3 sequence: CASSQQGTQYF. The CDR3 region has the DNA TGTGCCAGCTCACAACAAGGGACCCAGTACTTC. The V and J genes are TRBV18 and TRBJ2-5; D ambiguous. Germline V gives CDR1 KGHSH, CDR2 LQKENI. The CDR3 consists of 11 residues.

This chain joins TRBV28 and TRBJ2-5, with TRBD1 identical over 7 bases. The CDR3 runs 15 residues. V shed 5 bases and J 3 bases; nucleotides not matched to a gene: 9. Germline V gene lookup returns CDR1 MDHEN and CDR2 SYDVKM. CDR3 residues: CASSPQGTAEETQYF. The CDR3 DNA reads TGTGCCAGCAGTCCACAAGGGACAGCAGAAGAGACCCAGTACTTC.

This clonotype has more than one count but fewer than ten. CDR3 sequence: CASSLDSGGRGSPLHF. Written as DNA, the CDR3 is TGTGCCAGCAGCTTAGATTCTGGAGGGAGGGGTTCACCCCTCCACTTT. V usage is TRBV7-2 and J usage is TRBJ1-6; maybe TRBD1 (5 bases). Germline values: CDR1 SGHTA, CDR2 FQGNSA. The CDR3 consists of 16 residues. V gave up 1 base and J gave up 9 bases, with 16 bases separating them.

Here the CDR3 reads CASTPGLAEGNGQYF. The CDR3 DNA follows: TGTGCCAGCACCCCGGGACTAGCGGAGGGCAATGGGCAGTACTTC. J is TRBJ2-5 and V is TRBV7-9; 11 bases are shared with TRBD2. The V gene's germline CDR1 is SEHNR and CDR2 FQNEAQ (reference sequence). This CDR3 is built from 15 residues. V lost 7 bases, J lost 11 bases, and 15 bases stayed unmatched.

In its sample, this clonotype was seen many times. V usage is TRBV20-1 and J usage is TRBJ1-5; D unclear. The germline V and J ends were trimmed by 3 bases and 5 bases, with 5 bases remaining between them. The CDR3 length is 11 residues. Germline CDR1 reads DFQATT; CDR2 reads SNEGSKA (reference sequence). In DNA, the CDR3 is TGCAGTGCTAGTCCCGATCAGCCCCAGCATTTT. Translated: CSASPDQPQHF.

This clonotype was counted only a few times. The chain combines TRBV15 with TRBJ2-7, with TRBD1 matching 12 bases. The CDR3 consists of 17 residues. The germline V gene has CDR1 LNHNV and CDR2 YYDKDF (reference sequence). The ends lost 2 bases at V and 5 bases at J; junction bases unmatched: 10. CDR3 in DNA: TGTGCCACCAGCAGATATCTCTCCGGGACAGGGGGCGACGAGCAGTACTTC. Translation gives CATSRYLSGTGGDEQYF.

This chain links TRBV5-1 with TRBJ2-1; 9 nucleotides line up with TRBD1. The CDR3 extends over 13 amino acids. V was pared by 1 base and J by 10 bases, with 3 bases of the junction left unmatched. Looked up from germline, CDR1 is SGHRS and CDR2 is YFSETQ. This chain's CDR3 is CASSLTGTGEQFF. The CDR3 coding sequence is TGCGCCAGCAGCTTGACAGGGACAGGGGAGCAGTTCTTC.

This clonotype was seen more than once but under ten times. V and J are TRBV14 and TRBJ2-1; TRBD1 is a possible D gene (6 bases). The CDR3 length is 17 residues. The germline V gene encodes CDR1 SGHDN and CDR2 FVKESK. Trimming cost V 4 bases and J 0 bases, with 16 bases left between them. The CDR3 protein is CASSPSSGAGSYNEQFF. As DNA, the CDR3 is TGTGCCAGCAGCCCATCTTCAGGGGCCGGCTCCTACAATGAGCAGTTCTTC.

In the case of this clonotype: At one of its ends the junction is not consistent with the germline gene, which may arise from a read error. The chain combines TRBV15 with TRBJ2-7; no clear D. Germline V gene sequence: CDR1 LNHNV, CDR2 YYDKDF (reference sequence). CDR3 length: 14 residues. CDR3 sequence: CATSRGRNSYKQYF. Here the CDR3 DNA reads TGTGCCACCAGCAGAGGAAGGAACTCCTACAAGCAGTACTTC.

The sample holds a few counts of this clonotype. CDR3: CASSSRLADIYNEQFF. The CDR3 coding sequence is TGTGCCAGCAGCTCTCGACTAGCGGATATATACAATGAGCAGTTCTTC. This sequence joins TRBV11-2 and TRBJ2-1; 9 positions match TRBD2. The CDR3 sequence is 16 residues long. The germline gives CDR1 SGHAT, CDR2 FQNNGV. With V trimmed by 4 bases and J by 4 bases, 8 bases remained unmatched. The whole variable domain, remainder taken from reference TRBV11-2 and TRBJ2-1, is EAGVAQSPRYKIIEKRQSVAFWCNPISGHATLYWYQQILGQGPKLLIQFQNNGVVDDSQLPKDRFSAERLKGVDSTLKIQPAKLEDSAVYLCASSSRLADIYNEQFFGPGTRLTVL.

The chain joins TRBV6-1 to TRBJ2-1; TRBD1 aligns across 9 bases. The CDR3 runs 10 residues. V gave up 3 bases and J gave up 15 bases; unmatched junction bases: 0. Germline V lookup: CDR1 MNHNS, CDR2 SASEGT. CDR3 sequence (DNA): TGTGCCAGCAGTGAGGGACAGGGGTTCTTC. This encodes CASSEGQGFF.

This chain uses TRBV6-6 with TRBJ2-7; 10 bases are a match to TRBD1. The assigned J gene may be wrong: the sequence end matches TRBJ2-5 better. The CDR3 extends over 15 amino acids. Per germline, CDR1 MNHNY and CDR2 SVGAGI (reference sequence). This chain's CDR3 is CASSYLTGGAETQYF. Here the CDR3 DNA reads TGTGCCAGCAGTTACCTGACAGGGGGCGCCGAGACCCAGTACTTC.

This clonotype was detected only once. V usage is TRBV29-1 and J usage is TRBJ2-7; tentatively, D is TRBD1 (6 bases). The germline V gene has CDR1 SQVTM and CDR2 ANQGSEA. The CDR3 runs 13 residues. Trimming pared 5 bases from V and 3 bases from J, leaving 14 bases between. CDR3 protein: CSVKKFRGYEQYF. The CDR3 DNA reads as TGCAGCGTTAAAAAATTCAGGGGCTACGAGCAGTACTTC.

The chain links TRBV4-2 to TRBJ2-3, with 13 bases fitting TRBD2. Germline CDR1 and CDR2: LGHNA and YNFKEQ. The CDR3 runs 15 residues. The V segment lost 1 base and the J segment 5 bases; nucleotides outside the gene matches: 0. In nucleotides, the CDR3 is TGTGCCAGCAGCCAAGGACTAGCGGGAGGAGATACGCAGTATTTT. Its translation: CASSQGLAGGDTQYF.

In its sample, this clonotype was seen a few times. The chain links TRBV7-2 to TRBJ1-6; the match to TRBD1 covers 7 bases. The germline CDR1 and CDR2 sequences are SGHTA and FQGNSA. CDR3 size: 19 residues. With 2 bases clipped from V and 0 bases from J, the junction kept 10 bases outside the gene matches. The CDR3: CASSLTGTVISSYNSPLHF. The DNA of the CDR3 is TGTGCCAGCAGCTTAACCGGGACAGTAATAAGCTCCTATAATTCACCCCTCCACTTT.

The gene calls are TRBV7-2 and TRBJ2-2; D is unclear. CDR3 size: 10 residues. The V gene's germline CDR1 is SGHTA and CDR2 FQGNSA. The V gene lost 3 bases and the J gene lost 8 bases, with 1 base spanning the gap. The CDR3 DNA sequence: TGTGCCAGCAGCTTTGGGGAGCTGTTTTTT. Protein product: CASSFGELFF.

This clonotype was found a few times. J is TRBJ1-6 and V is TRBV20-1; D is possibly TRBD1 (5 bases). The CDR3 consists of 16 residues. Trimming took off 1 base at V and 4 bases at J, with 14 bases between the two ends. Germline-derived CDR1 and CDR2 are DFQATT and SNEGSKA (reference sequence). This chain's CDR3 is CSARAQGHAYNSPLHF. CDR3 bases: TGCAGTGCTAGAGCTCAGGGTCACGCTTATAATTCACCCCTCCACTTT.

This clonotype was detected only a few times. The rearrangement joins TRBV20-1 to TRBJ1-1; no clear D. CDR1 DFQATT and CDR2 SNEGSKA come from the germline V gene (reference sequence). The CDR3 totals 13 residues. Trimming took off 6 bases at V and 0 bases at J, with 11 bases between the two ends. CDR3 amino acids: CSARSGLNTEAFF. The CDR3 DNA reads TGCAGTGCAAGATCCGGATTGAACACTGAAGCTTTCTTT.

The chain has TRBV28 and TRBJ1-2, with a weak D call TRBD1 (5 bases). The CDR3 is 13 amino acids. The V and J ends lost 5 bases and 4 bases respectively, with 11 bases between them. Germline CDR1 MDHEN, CDR2 SYDVKM. DNA of the CDR3: TGTGCCAGCAGTCCCCCGGGGGGCTATGGCTACACCTTC. It codes for CASSPPGGYGYTF.

This chain uses TRBV5-5 with TRBJ2-1, with 9 nucleotides matching TRBD2. V lost 4 bases, J lost 5 bases, and 4 bases stayed unmatched. The CDR3 runs to 14 residues. In germline, CDR1 is SGHKS, CDR2 YYEKEE (reference sequence). The DNA for the CDR3 is TGTGCCAGCAGCAGGATAGCGGGGGACAATGAGCAGTTCTTC. The encoded protein is CASSRIAGDNEQFF.